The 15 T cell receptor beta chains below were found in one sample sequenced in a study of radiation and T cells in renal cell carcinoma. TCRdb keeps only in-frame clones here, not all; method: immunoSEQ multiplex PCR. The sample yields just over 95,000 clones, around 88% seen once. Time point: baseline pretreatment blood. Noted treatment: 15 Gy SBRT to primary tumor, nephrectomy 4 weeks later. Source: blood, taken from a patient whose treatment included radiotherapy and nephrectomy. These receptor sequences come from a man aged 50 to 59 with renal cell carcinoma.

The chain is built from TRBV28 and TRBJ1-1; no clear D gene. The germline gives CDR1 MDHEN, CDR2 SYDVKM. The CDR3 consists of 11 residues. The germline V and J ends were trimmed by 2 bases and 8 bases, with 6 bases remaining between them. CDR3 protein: CASSLSREAFF. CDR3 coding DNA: TGTGCCAGCAGTTTAAGCAGAGAAGCTTTCTTT.

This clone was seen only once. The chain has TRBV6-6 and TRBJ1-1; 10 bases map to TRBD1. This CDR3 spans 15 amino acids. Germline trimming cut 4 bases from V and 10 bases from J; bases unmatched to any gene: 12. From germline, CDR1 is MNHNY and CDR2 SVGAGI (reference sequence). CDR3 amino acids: CASSFGTGTGVIAFF. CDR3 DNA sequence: TGTGCCAGCAGTTTTGGAACCGGGACAGGGGTTATAGCTTTCTTT.

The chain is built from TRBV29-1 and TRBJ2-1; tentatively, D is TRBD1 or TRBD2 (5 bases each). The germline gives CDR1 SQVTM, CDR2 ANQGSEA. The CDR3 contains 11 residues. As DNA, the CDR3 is TGCATCCCGGGACCCCACAATGAGCAGTTCTTC. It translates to CIPGPHNEQFF.

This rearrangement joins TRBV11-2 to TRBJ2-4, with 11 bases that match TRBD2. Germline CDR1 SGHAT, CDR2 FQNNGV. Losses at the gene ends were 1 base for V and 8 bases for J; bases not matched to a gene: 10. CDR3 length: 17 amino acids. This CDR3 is CASSLAAASGRRDIQYF. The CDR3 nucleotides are TGTGCCAGCAGCTTAGCGGCGGCTAGCGGGAGGAGGGACATTCAGTACTTC.

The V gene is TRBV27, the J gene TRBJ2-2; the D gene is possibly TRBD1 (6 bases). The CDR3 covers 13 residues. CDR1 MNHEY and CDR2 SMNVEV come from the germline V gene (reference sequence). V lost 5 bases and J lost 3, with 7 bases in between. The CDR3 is CASSTGYTGELFF. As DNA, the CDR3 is TGTGCCAGCAGTACAGGGTACACCGGGGAGCTGTTTTTT.

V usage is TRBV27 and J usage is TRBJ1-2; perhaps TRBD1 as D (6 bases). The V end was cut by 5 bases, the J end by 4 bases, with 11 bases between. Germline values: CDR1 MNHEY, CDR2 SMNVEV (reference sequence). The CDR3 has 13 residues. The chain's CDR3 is CASSPQDSYGYTF. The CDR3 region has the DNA TGTGCCAGCAGTCCACAGGACAGCTATGGCTACACCTTC.

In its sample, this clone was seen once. The CDR3 is CASSVGQGIYEQYF. The CDR3 nucleotides are TGCGCCAGCAGCGTTGGACAGGGCATCTACGAGCAGTACTTC. The rearrangement joins TRBV5-1 to TRBJ2-7, with 8 bases matching TRBD1. The CDR3 is 14 residues long. The germline CDR1 and CDR2 sequences are SGHRS and YFSETQ. V trimming: 4 bases; J trimming: 3 bases; junction bases outside the gene matches: 6. The whole variable domain, filled in from reference TRBV5-1 and TRBJ2-7, reads KAGVTQTPRYLIKTRGQQVTLSCSPISGHRSVSWYQQTPGQGLQFLFEYFSETQRNKGNFPGRFSGRQFSNSRSEMNVSTLELGDSALYLCASSVGQGIYEQYFGPGTRLTVT.

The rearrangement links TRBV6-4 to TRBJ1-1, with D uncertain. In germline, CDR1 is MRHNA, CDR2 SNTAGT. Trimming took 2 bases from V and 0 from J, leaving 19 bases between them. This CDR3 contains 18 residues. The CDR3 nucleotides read TGTGCCAGCAGTGACCCCCGGGTTTGGGGTCTTATGAACACTGAAGCTTTCTTT. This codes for CASSDPRVWGLMNTEAFF.

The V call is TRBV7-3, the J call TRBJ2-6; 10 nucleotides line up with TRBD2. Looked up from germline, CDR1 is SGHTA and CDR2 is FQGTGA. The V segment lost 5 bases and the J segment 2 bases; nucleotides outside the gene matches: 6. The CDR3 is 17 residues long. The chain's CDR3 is CASSRYGTSAGANVLTF. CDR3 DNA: TGTGCCAGCAGCCGGTACGGGACTAGCGCTGGGGCCAACGTCCTGACTTTC. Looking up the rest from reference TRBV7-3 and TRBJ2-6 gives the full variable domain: GAGVSQTPSNKVTEKGKYVELRCDPISGHTALYWYRQSLGQGPEFLIYFQGTGAADDSGLPNDRFFAVRPEGSVSTLKIQRTERGDSAVYLCASSRYGTSAGANVLTFGAGSRLTVL.

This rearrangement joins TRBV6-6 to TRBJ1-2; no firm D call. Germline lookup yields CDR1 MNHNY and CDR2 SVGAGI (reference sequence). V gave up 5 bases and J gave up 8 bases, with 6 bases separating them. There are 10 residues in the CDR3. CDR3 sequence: CASSAKGYTF. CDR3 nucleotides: TGTGCCAGCAGTGCTAAAGGCTACACCTTC.

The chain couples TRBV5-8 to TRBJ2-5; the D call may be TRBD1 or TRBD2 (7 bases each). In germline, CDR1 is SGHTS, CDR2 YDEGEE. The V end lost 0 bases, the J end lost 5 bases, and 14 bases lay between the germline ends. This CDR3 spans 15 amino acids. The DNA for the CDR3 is TGTGCCAGCAGCTTGGGACAGGGAGGGAGTGAGACCCAGTACTTC. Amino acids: CASSLGQGGSETQYF.

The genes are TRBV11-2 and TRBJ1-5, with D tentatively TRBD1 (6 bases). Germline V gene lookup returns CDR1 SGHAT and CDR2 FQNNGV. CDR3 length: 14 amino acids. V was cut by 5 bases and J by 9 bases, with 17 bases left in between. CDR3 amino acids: CASSPSPRGSPQHF. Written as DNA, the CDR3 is TGTGCCAGCAGCCCATCCCCCAGGGGCTCGCCCCAGCATTTT.

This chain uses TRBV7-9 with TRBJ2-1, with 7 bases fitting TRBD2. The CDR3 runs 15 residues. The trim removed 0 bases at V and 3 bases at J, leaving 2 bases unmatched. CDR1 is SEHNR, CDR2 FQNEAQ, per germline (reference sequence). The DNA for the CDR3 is TGTGCCAGCAGCTTAGCGGCTAGCGGCTACAATGAGCAGTTCTTC. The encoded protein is CASSLAASGYNEQFF. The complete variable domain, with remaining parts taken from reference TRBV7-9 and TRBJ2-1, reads DTGVSQNPRHKITKRGQNVTFRCDPISEHNRLYWYRQTLGQGPEFLTYFQNEAQLEKSRLLSDRFSAERPKGSFSTLEIQRTEQGDSAMYLCASSLAASGYNEQFFGPGTRLTVL.

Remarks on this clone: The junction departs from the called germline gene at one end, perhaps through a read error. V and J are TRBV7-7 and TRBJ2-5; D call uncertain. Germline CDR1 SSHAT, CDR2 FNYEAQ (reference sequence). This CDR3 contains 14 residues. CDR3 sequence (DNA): TGTGCTAGCAGCTTAGGCGTCAGCCAAGAGACCCAGTACTTC. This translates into CASSLGVSQETQYF.

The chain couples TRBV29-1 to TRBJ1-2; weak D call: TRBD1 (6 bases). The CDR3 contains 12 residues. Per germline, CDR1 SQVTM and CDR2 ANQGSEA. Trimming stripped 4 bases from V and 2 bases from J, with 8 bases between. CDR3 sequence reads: CSVVTGNYGYTF. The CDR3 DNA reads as TGCAGCGTTGTTACAGGGAACTATGGCTACACCTTC.